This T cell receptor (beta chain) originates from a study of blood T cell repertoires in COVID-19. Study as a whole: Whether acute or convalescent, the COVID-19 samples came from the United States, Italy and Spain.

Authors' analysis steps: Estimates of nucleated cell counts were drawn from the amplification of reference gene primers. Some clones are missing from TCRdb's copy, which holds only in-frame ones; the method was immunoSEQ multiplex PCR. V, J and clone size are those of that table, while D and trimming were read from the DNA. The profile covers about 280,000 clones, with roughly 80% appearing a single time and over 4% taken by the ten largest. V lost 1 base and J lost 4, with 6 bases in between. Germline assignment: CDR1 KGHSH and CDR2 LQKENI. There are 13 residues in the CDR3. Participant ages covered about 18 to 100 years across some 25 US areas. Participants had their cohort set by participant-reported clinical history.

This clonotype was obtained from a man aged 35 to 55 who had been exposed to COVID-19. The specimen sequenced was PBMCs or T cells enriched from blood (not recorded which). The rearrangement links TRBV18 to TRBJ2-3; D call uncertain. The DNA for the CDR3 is TGTGCCAGCTCACCACGTTTCGCAGATACGCAGTATTTT. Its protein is CASSPRFADTQYF.